This TCR beta chain was captured by sequencing in a study of response to subunit inactivated influenza vaccine. Study-level points and caveats: Authors suggested that a seasonal influenza vaccination recruits few new T cells each time.

TCRdb reprocessed the RT-PCR reads via MiXCR and lists one record per CDR3 protein. In the table there are 600,000 to 700,000 distinct CDR3 sequences, approximately 15% of which are singletons. Trimming pared 5 bases from V and 2 bases from J, leaving 10 bases between. Germline V gene lookup returns CDR1 SGHDT and CDR2 YYEEEE. The CDR3 is made up of 13 amino acids. This clonotype turned up a few times. Antigen: not known. The receptor's source is a man aged 50 to 60 who received an inactivated influenza vaccine. The V call is TRBV5-6, the J call TRBJ1-2; no definite D call. This material consisted of PBMCs from blood, taken about 14 days before vaccination. CDR3 sequence (DNA): TGTGCCAGCAGTCGGAATCGGAACTATGGCTACACCTTC. This gives the protein CASSRNRNYGYTF.